This T cell receptor (beta chain) appears in the sequencing data of a study of T cell repertoires in ileal Crohn's disease. The germline V gene encodes CDR1 SGHVS and CDR2 FNYEAQ. V shed 5 bases and J shed 2 bases, with 15 bases lying between them. The CDR3 consists of 15 residues. Some clones are missing from TCRdb's copy, which holds only in-frame ones; the method was immunoSEQ multiplex PCR. Counted here are 1,200 or so clones, 90% to 95% occurring once; the ten biggest clones make up 2.4%. Sample: ileal tissue. The chain carries TRBV7-6 and TRBJ2-5; D possibly corresponds to TRBD2 (5 bases). This clonotype was obtained from an adult with Crohn's disease. The CDR3 DNA follows: TGTGCCAGCAGCGAACGAAGGGAGCCGCAAGAGACCCAGTACTTC. Residues: CASSERREPQETQYF.